This T cell receptor (beta chain) is from a study of post-analysis software for immune sequencing data. Germline-derived CDR1 and CDR2 are SNHLY and FYNNEI. There are 14 residues in the CDR3. The junction had 6 bases not matched to a gene; V was cut back by 6 bases and J by 6 bases. On this clonotype: The antigen remains unidentified.

General study findings and limits: Samples prepared in the same batch strongly co-clustered by F measure. Controls significantly exceeded multiple sclerosis patients in normalized Chao1 diversity. With TRBV5-6, TRBV5-1 and TRBV20-1 included, 5 or 6 TRBV segments were more frequent in patients than in controls.

Unique molecular identifiers were built into the TCR beta cDNA libraries. Roughly 500,000 cDNA molecules were obtained per 1 to 10 million input T cells. TCRdb ran MiXCR on the PCR reads and lists one entry per CDR3 protein. The sample yields 750,000 to 950,000 distinct CDR3 sequences, 35% to 55% seen once. This TCR was sampled from a girl aged 10-17 years with multiple sclerosis. The sample was blood. The chain joins TRBV2 to TRBJ2-1; the match to TRBD2 covers 9 bases. CDR3 DNA: TGTGCCAGCAGCCTAGCGGGGTACACCAATGAGCAGTTCTTC. Amino acid sequence: CASSLAGYTNEQFF.